This is a list of T cell receptor beta chains from one sample in a study of T cells after yellow fever vaccination. MiXCR was run by TCRdb on the 5' RACE reads, yielding one entry per CDR3 protein. The sample consists of 300,000 to 400,000 distinct CDR3 sequences, around 13% of them appearing once. The input for sequencing was CD4+ T cells sorted from PBMCs, taken 15 days after the yellow fever booster vaccination. Receptor source: a young man who received the YFV17D yellow fever vaccine. Each CDR3 is given with its conserved first and last residue. The D gene is left open where the match is weak. Clone size appears in some rows only: once, few, many, or a class for an expanded clone.

>TRBV25-1|NA|NA|TRBJ2-7
TGTGCCAGCAGGACCGAGGGGGCCTACGAGCAGTACTTC
CASRTEGAYEQYF
>TRBV7-2|TRBD2|few|TRBJ2-7
TGTGCCAGCAGCGTTAGCTGGACTAGCGGCCCCGAGCAGTACTTC
CASSVSWTSGPEQYF
>TRBV19|TRBD2|many|TRBJ2-5
TGTGCCAGTAGTGGTAGCGGGGGTAAAGAGACCCAGTACTTC
CASSGSGGKETQYF
>TRBV7-2|NA|few|TRBJ1-3
TGTGCCAGCAGCTTACAGGCGCCTGGAAACACCATATATTTT
CASSLQAPGNTIYF
>TRBV9|NA|few|TRBJ2-3
TGTGCCAGCAGCGTAGAAGGGACCCACAACACAGATACGCAGTATTTT
CASSVEGTHNTDTQYF
>TRBV5-1|NA|few|TRBJ2-2
TGCGCCAGCAGCGGCGGGGTCGCGAACACCGGGGAGCTGTTTTTT
CASSGGVANTGELFF
>TRBV6-2/TRBV6-3|TRBD1|few|TRBJ2-5
TGTGCCAGCAGACGACAGGGGCGGCAAGAGACCCAGTACTTC
CASRRQGRQETQYF
>TRBV4-1|NA|NA|TRBJ1-5
TGCGCCAGCAGCCCCTCGGACAGTCCTTATCAGCCCCAGCATTTT
CASSPSDSPYQPQHF
>TRBV6-5|NA|many|TRBJ2-2
TGTGCCAGCACTAAGTTGGGGGTAACCGGGGAGCTGTTTTTT
CASTKLGVTGELFF
>TRBV2|TRBD2|NA|TRBJ2-3
TGTGCCAGCAGCGGGGAGGGCGGGAATACGCAGTATTTT
CASSGEGGNTQYF
>TRBV5-1|NA|few|TRBJ1-2
TGCGCCAGCAGCTTGGGGCGTCAGATCCATGGCTACACCTTC
CASSLGRQIHGYTF
>TRBV12-3/TRBV12-4|TRBD1|NA|TRBJ1-4
TGTGCCAGCAGTACAGGGGCCTTGGAAAGACTGTTTTTT
CASSTGALERLFF
>TRBV20-1|TRBD2|NA|TRBJ2-5
TGCAGTGCTATCAACGGGGGGGAGGCGAGGCAGGGGACCCAGTACTTC
CSAINGGEARQGTQYF
>TRBV10-2|NA|NA|TRBJ1-2
TGCGCCAGCAGTGACCCCTCCCGGAGGGGTGTTGGCTACACCTTC
CASSDPSRRGVGYTF
>TRBV11-2|NA|NA|TRBJ2-3
TGTGCCAGCAGCTTTCCCCGGGGGGCACTAGGTAGAGATACGCAGTATTTT
CASSFPRGALGRDTQYF
>TRBV28|TRBD1|NA|TRBJ1-5
TGTGCCAGCAGTACCGAGGGACAGGGAATCCAGCCCCAGCATTTT
CASSTEGQGIQPQHF
>TRBV5-1|TRBD1|NA|TRBJ2-1
TGCGCCAGCAGCTTGGATAAGGGGGCGCAGTTCTTC
CASSLDKGAQFF
>TRBV27|NA|few|TRBJ1-4
TGTGCCAGCAGCTACTACAGGAGGGGGAATGAAAAACTGTTTTTT
CASSYYRRGNEKLFF
>TRBV7-2|TRBD2|NA|TRBJ2-1
TGTGCCAGCAGCCCTGGACTAGCGGGGGGGCCGGGTGAGCAGTTCTTC
CASSPGLAGGPGEQFF
>TRBV7-8|NA|few|TRBJ2-7
TGTGCCAGCAGCCGTAGTAGGGACTCCTACGAGCAGTACTTC
CASSRSRDSYEQYF
>TRBV5-6|TRBD1|NA|TRBJ1-2
TGTGCCAGCAGCTTGGCCGACAGGGTTGGCTACACCTTC
CASSLADRVGYTF
>TRBV11-2|TRBD1|NA|TRBJ2-5
TGTGCCAGCAGCTTAGTACAGGGGCAAGAGACCCAGTACTTC
CASSLVQGQETQYF
>TRBV6-5|NA|many|TRBJ1-6
TGTGCCAGCAGTCAACAAGAGAATTCACCCCTCCACTTT
CASSQQENSPLHF
>TRBV12-3/TRBV12-4|TRBD1|few|TRBJ1-2
TGTGCCAGCAGTTATAGGACAGGGGGCGGCTATGGCTACACCTTC
CASSYRTGGGYGYTF
>TRBV19|NA|few|TRBJ2-6
TGTGCCAGTAGTATATCGGCAGGGCACTCTGGGGCCAACGTCCTGACTTTC
CASSISAGHSGANVLTF
>TRBV19|TRBD1|few|TRBJ1-5
TGTGCCAGTAGTCAGGGGACAGGAGGACAGCCCCAGCATTTT
CASSQGTGGQPQHF
>TRBV12-5|NA|few|TRBJ2-1
TGTGCTAGTGGTTTGTGGTGGAATGAGCAGTTCTTC
CASGLWWNEQFF
>TRBV12-5|NA|NA|TRBJ1-5
TGTGCTAGTGGTTTAGGATACTTAGAACCCTACTACAATCAGCCCCAGCATTTT
CASGLGYLEPYYNQPQHF
>TRBV4-3|NA|few|TRBJ2-7
TGCGCCAGCAGCACCGGGGGAAGTAAGGGCTACGAGCAGTACTTC
CASSTGGSKGYEQYF
>TRBV6-6|TRBD2|NA|TRBJ2-3
TGTGCCAGCACCCAAACGGGGGGGGTAACAGATACGCAGTATTTT
CASTQTGGVTDTQYF
>TRBV3-1|TRBD1|NA|TRBJ2-1
TGTGCCAGCAGCCGGGACAGGGACTACTACAATGAGCAGTTCTTC
CASSRDRDYYNEQFF
>TRBV3-1|NA|NA|TRBJ2-7
TGTGCCAGCAGCCAAGCACTCTCCGAGCAGTACTTC
CASSQALSEQYF
>TRBV5-1|NA|few|TRBJ2-1
TGCGCCAGCAGCTTCTGGGGGAGCTCCTACAATGAGCAGTTCTTC
CASSFWGSSYNEQFF
>TRBV27|TRBD1|NA|TRBJ1-2
TGTGCCAGCAGCACCCCCGGGACAGTGGGCCAGAAGGGCTACACCTTC
CASSTPGTVGQKGYTF
>TRBV7-9|NA|few|TRBJ2-2
TGTGCCAGCAGCTACGACGGGACCGGGGAGCTGTTTTTT
CASSYDGTGELFF